This T cell receptor (beta chain) was recorded in a study of cytomegalovirus exposure and HLA in healthy donors. Study results and caveats: The classifier, whose performance was assessed in both the original and validation cohorts, reportedly diagnosed cytomegalovirus status with high specificity and sensitivity. Confirmation was obtained in vitro that a few CMV-associated chains are specific for CMV antigens.

This clone was observed a few times. Its antigen is not identified. The study ran its PCR with 60 Vbeta and 13 Jbeta primers. The table came from immunoSEQ multiplex PCR; TCRdb's copy has only in-frame clones and leaves some out. The table includes approximately 100,000 clones, around three quarters detected once. CDR1 and CDR2 from the germline V gene are LNHDA and SQIVND (reference sequence). V lost 6 bases and J 5 bases, leaving 14 bases between the germline ends. The CDR3 length is 13 residues. The clonotype was recovered from a female donor in good health and CMV-seropositive. The chain has TRBV19 and TRBJ2-7; weak D call: TRBD1 (6 bases). The sequencing sample was made of PBMCs. CDR3 protein: CASSSRGLDEQYF. DNA for the CDR3: TGTGCCAGTAGCTCCAGGGGTTTGGACGAGCAGTACTTC.